This T cell receptor (beta chain) was documented in a study of cytomegalovirus exposure and HLA in healthy donors. Study observations and caveats: TCR beta V- and J-gene trimming, according to a later analysis, was linked to a missense DCLRE1C variant. When a later analysis was performed, an Asian-associated ancestry cluster reportedly had fewer N-insertions than the approximately 690-donor mean. Under in vitro conditions, three CMV-associated chains were confirmed as specific for CMV antigens.

V was pared by 0 bases and J by 3 bases, with 6 bases of the junction left unmatched. Germline V gene lookup returns CDR1 SNHLY and CDR2 FYNNEI. CDR3 length: 18 amino acids. PCR primers comprised 60 Vbeta and 13 Jbeta primers. Method: immunoSEQ multiplex PCR; TCRdb's copy keeps in-frame clones and lacks some. The sample records approximately 190,000 clones, 82% being singletons. Concerning this clone itself: Its target is not known.

The receptor was derived from a boy between 2 and 10 years old in good health and CMV-seronegative. This chain joins TRBV2 and TRBJ2-1, with 12 bases matching TRBD2. Sequencing used PBMCs. The CDR3 DNA reads as TGTGCCAGCAGTGAAGCGCTTCGGACTAGCGGGGTCTACAATGAGCAGTTCTTC. The encoded protein is CASSEALRTSGVYNEQFF. Drawing the rest from reference TRBV2 and TRBJ2-1, the complete variable domain is EPEVTQTPSHQVTQMGQEVILRCVPISNHLYFYWYRQILGQKVEFLVSFYNNEISEKSEIFDDQFSVERPDGSNFTLKIRSTKLEDSAMYFCASSEALRTSGVYNEQFFGPGTRLTVL.